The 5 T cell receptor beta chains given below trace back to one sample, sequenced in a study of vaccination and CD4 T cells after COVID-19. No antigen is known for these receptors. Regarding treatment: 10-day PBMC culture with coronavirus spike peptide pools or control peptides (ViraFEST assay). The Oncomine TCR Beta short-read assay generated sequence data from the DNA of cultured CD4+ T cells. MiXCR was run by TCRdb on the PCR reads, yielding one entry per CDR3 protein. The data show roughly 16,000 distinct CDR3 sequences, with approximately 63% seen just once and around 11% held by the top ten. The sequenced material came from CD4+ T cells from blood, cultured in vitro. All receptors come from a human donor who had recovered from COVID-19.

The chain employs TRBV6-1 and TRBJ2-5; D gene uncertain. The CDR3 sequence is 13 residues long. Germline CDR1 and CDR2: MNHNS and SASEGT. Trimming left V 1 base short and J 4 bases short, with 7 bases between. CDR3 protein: CASSEDSRETQYF. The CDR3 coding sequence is TGTGCCAGCAGTGAAGATTCGAGAGAGACCCAGTACTTC.

This CDR3 reads CASSPTGTVNTEAFF. The CDR3 DNA is TGTGCCAGCAGCCCGACCGGGACAGTGAACACTGAAGCTTTCTTT. This chain links TRBV7-9 with TRBJ1-1; 7 bases fit TRBD1. V was pared by 5 bases and J by 0 bases, with 6 bases of the junction left unmatched. CDR1 is SEHNR, CDR2 FQNEAQ, per germline (reference sequence). This CDR3 has 15 residues. Using reference TRBV7-9 and TRBJ1-1 for the parts outside the CDR3, the full variable domain is DTGVSQNPRHKITKRGQNVTFRCDPISEHNRLYWYRQTLGQGPEFLTYFQNEAQLEKSRLLSDRFSAERPKGSFSTLEIQRTEQGDSAMYLCASSPTGTVNTEAFFGQGTRLTVV.

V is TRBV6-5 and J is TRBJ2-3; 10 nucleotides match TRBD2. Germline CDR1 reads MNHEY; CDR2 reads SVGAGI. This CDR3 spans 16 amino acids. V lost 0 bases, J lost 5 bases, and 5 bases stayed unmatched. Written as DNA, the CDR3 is TGTGCCAGCAGTTACTCGAGCGGGAGGGCCATAGATACGCAGTATTTT. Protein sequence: CASSYSSGRAIDTQYF.

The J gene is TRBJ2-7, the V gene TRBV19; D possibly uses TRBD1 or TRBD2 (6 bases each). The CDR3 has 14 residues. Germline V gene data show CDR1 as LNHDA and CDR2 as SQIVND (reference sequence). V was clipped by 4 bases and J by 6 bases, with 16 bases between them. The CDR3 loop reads CASSKAGGSGEQYF. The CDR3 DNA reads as TGTGCCAGTAGTAAGGCCGGGGGCTCTGGCGAGCAGTACTTC.

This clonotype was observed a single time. The CDR3 protein is CSARLPEGRGPTEAFF. The CDR3 region has the DNA TGCAGTGCTAGACTACCCGAGGGAAGGGGCCCCACTGAAGCTTTCTTT. This rearrangement joins TRBV20-1 to TRBJ1-1; possible D gene TRBD1, 5 bases. Trimming took off 2 bases at V and 4 bases at J, with 20 bases between the two ends. Germline V gene data show CDR1 as DFQATT and CDR2 as SNEGSKA (reference sequence). The CDR3 covers 16 residues.